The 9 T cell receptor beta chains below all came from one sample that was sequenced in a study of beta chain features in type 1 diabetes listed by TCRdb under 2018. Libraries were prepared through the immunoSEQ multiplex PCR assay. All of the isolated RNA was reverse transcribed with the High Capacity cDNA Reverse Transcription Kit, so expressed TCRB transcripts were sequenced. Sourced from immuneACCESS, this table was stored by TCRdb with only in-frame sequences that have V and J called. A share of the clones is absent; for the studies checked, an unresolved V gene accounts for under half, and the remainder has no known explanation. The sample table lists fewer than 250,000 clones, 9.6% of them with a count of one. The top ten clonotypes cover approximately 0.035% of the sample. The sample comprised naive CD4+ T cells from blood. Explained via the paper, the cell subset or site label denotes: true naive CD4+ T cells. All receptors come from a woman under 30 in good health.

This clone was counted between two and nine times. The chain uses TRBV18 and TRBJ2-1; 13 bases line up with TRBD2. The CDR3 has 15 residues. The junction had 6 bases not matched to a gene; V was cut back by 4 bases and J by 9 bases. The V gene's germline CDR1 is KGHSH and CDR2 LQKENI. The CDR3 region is CASSLGLAGVSEQFF. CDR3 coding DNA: TGTGCCAGCTCACTCGGACTAGCGGGAGTCAGTGAGCAGTTCTTC.

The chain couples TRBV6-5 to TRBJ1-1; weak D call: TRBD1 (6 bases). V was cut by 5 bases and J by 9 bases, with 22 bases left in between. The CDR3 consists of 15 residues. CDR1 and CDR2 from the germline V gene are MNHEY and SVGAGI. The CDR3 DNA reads TGTGCCAGCAGTCGTTGGACAGAGCTTCCGACCCAAGCTTTCTTT. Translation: CASSRWTELPTQAFF.

The CDR3, as DNA: TGTGCCAGCAGCACCCTAGCGGGAGAGGGCAATGAGCAGTTCTTC. This gives the protein CASSTLAGEGNEQFF. V and J are TRBV7-8 and TRBJ2-1; 10 nucleotides match TRBD2. The CDR3 is 15 amino acids. Germline-derived CDR1 and CDR2 are SGHVS and FQNEAQ. V was clipped by 5 bases and J by 6 bases; unmatched bases: 7.

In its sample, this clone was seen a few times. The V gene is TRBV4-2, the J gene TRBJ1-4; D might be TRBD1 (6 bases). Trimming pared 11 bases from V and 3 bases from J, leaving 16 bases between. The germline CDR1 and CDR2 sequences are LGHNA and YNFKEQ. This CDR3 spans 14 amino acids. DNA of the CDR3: TGTGCCGGAGCAACGGACAGATCTAATGAAAAACTGTTTTTT. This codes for CAGATDRSNEKLFF.

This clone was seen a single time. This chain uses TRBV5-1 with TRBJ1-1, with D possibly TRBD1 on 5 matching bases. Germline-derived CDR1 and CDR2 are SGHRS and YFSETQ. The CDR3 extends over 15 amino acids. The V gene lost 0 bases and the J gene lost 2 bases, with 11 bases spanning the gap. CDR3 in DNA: TGCGCCAGCAGCTTGGATGGACACTCCAACACTGAAGCTTTCTTT. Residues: CASSLDGHSNTEAFF.

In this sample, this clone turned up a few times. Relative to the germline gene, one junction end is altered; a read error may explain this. CDR3 in DNA: TGTGCCAGCAGCCAAAGGTCTAGCGGGGACCAAGAGACCCAGTACTTC. This translates into CASSQRSSGDQETQYF. This sequence joins TRBV4-1 and TRBJ2-5, with 9 nucleotides matching TRBD2. Germline V gene data show CDR1 as MGHRA and CDR2 as YSYEKL. CDR3 size: 16 residues.

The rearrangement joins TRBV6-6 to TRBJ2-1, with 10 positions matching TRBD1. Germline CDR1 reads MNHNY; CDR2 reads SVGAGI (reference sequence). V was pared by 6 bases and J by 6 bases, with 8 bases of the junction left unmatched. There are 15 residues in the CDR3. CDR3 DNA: TGTGCCAGCAGCTGGGGGGGACAGGGGTTCAATGAGCAGTTCTTC. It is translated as CASSWGGQGFNEQFF.

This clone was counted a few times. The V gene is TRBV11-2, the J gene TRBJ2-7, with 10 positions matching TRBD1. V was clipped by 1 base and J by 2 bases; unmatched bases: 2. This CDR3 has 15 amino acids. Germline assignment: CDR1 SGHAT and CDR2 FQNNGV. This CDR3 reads CASSLAGQGAYEQYF. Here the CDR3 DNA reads TGTGCCAGCAGCTTAGCCGGACAGGGGGCCTACGAGCAGTACTTC.

The CDR3 loop reads CASSQGAGYNEQFF. The DNA of the CDR3 is TGTGCCAGCAGCCAGGGGGCGGGCTACAATGAGCAGTTCTTC. V is TRBV7-2 and J is TRBJ2-1; 8 positions match TRBD1. The CDR3 spans 14 residues. With V trimmed by 5 bases and J by 3 bases, 3 bases remained unmatched. Germline V gene data show CDR1 as SGHTA and CDR2 as FQGNSA.